This TCR beta chain was sequenced during a study of blood T cells in healthy people across ages. The study's findings and limits: Versus aged donors, long-lived donors had higher diversity and more naive CD4+ cells.

The germline V gene encodes CDR1 SGHTA and CDR2 FQGNSA. This CDR3 has 19 residues. Trimming stripped 0 bases from V and 2 bases from J, with 17 bases between. PCR was performed a second time for roughly 7 to 11 cycles using a sample-barcoded 5' primer and a J-beta primer mix. TCRdb fed the 5' RACE reads into MiXCR, producing one record per CDR3 protein. The table records roughly 1,800,000 distinct CDR3 sequences, around half of them present only once. In the case of this clonotype: Its antigen is as yet unknown.

The sequenced sample consisted of blood. The chain carries TRBV7-2 and TRBJ2-6; D may be TRBD1 (6 bases). This sequence originates from a middle-aged woman in good health. CDR3 nucleotides: TGTGCCAGCAGCTTAGCCCCTACAGGGTTTCGCACTGGGGCCAACGTCCTGACTTTC. Its translation is CASSLAPTGFRTGANVLTF.